A selection of T cell receptor beta chains follows, all from one sample in a study of technical replicates of blood from a few donors. Produced via immunoSEQ multiplex PCR; TCRdb's table is partial and in-frame only. The sample carries about 98,000 clones, approximately 94% recorded once. Input material: T cells isolated from PBMCs. The receptors were sampled from a human donor in good health. Both conserved end residues are part of each CDR3. D genes are given only for firm matches. Rows give clone size only sometimes, using once, few, many, or a class for an expanded clone.

V	length	D	J	size	CDR3	DNA
TRBV28	16	NA	TRBJ2-3	NA	CASSHGRDTYTDTQYF	TGTGCCAGCAGCCATGGCCGGGACACCTACACAGATACGCAGTATTTT
TRBV6-5	14	NA	TRBJ2-7	NA	CASSKTGTSYEQYF	TGTGCCAGCAGTAAGACAGGGACTTCCTACGAGCAGTACTTC
TRBV18	17	NA	TRBJ2-2	NA	CASSPPVGASEAGELFF	TGTGCCAGCTCACCCCCGGTGGGTGCTTCGGAGGCCGGGGAGCTGTTTTTT
TRBV14	14	TRBD1	TRBJ2-5	NA	CASSRTGGGETQYF	TGTGCCAGCAGCCGGACAGGGGGGGGAGAGACCCAGTACTTC
TRBV14	15	TRBD1	TRBJ1-2	NA	CASSPQGAENYGYTF	TGTGCCAGCAGCCCACAGGGGGCTGAAAACTATGGCTACACCTTC
TRBV5-5	15	TRBD1	TRBJ1-2	NA	CASSQGQGLGYGYTF	TGTGCCAGCAGCCAAGGACAGGGGTTAGGCTATGGCTACACCTTC
TRBV27	14	NA	TRBJ2-3	NA	CASSPPSHTDTQYF	TGTGCCAGCAGTCCACCCTCACACACAGATACGCAGTATTTT
TRBV18	16	TRBD1	TRBJ1-5	once	CASSPPASGQVRVQHF	TGTGCCAGCTCACCACCAGCATCGGGACAGGTCCGGGTCCAGCATTTT
TRBV19	17	TRBD1	TRBJ1-3	NA	CASSSDRDSSHGNTIYF	TGTGCCAGTAGTTCAGATCGGGACAGCTCTCACGGAAACACCATATATTTT
TRBV5-8	16	NA	TRBJ2-1	NA	CASSLAGGKSYNEQFF	TGTGCCAGCAGCTTGGCGGGCGGGAAGTCCTACAATGAGCAGTTCTTC
TRBV19	15	TRBD1	TRBJ2-7	NA	CASSAPGQSTYEQYF	TGTGCCAGTAGTGCTCCGGGACAGTCTACCTACGAGCAGTACTTC
TRBV7-6	15	NA	TRBJ2-1	NA	CASSKEGGAVNEQFF	TGTGCCAGCAGCAAAGAGGGAGGTGCGGTGAATGAGCAGTTCTTC
TRBV4-1	17	TRBD2	TRBJ2-7	NA	CASSQVTGLAANYEQYF	TGCGCCAGCAGCCAAGTGACGGGGCTAGCGGCAAACTACGAGCAGTACTTC
TRBV27	14	NA	TRBJ1-1	NA	CASSLSIMPGEAFF	TGTGCCAGCAGTTTATCGATAATGCCGGGGGAAGCTTTCTTT
TRBV19	14	TRBD1	TRBJ1-1	NA	CASRRDRGRTEAFF	TGTGCCAGTAGGAGGGACAGGGGGCGTACTGAAGCTTTCTTT
TRBV13	17	TRBD1	TRBJ1-2	NA	CASSLEALTGGNYGYTF	TGTGCCAGCAGCTTAGAGGCGTTGACAGGGGGCAACTATGGCTACACCTTC
TRBV6-5	15	TRBD2	TRBJ2-4	NA	CASSYSREGKNIQYF	TGTGCCAGCAGTTACTCGAGGGAGGGAAAAAACATTCAGTACTTC